Presented here are 29 T cell receptor beta chains from one specimen sequenced in a study of tumor-infiltrating lymphocytes in primary liver carcinoma. It was from about 19-30 mg of unsorted bulk tissue that RNA and DNA were co-extracted. TCR beta cDNA came from about 500 ng total RNA, primed with a constant-region primer. Slightly modified ARM-PCR, run as three nested multiplex PCR rounds, produced the TCR beta libraries. Use of TRBV1-TRBV30 forward primers with a C-beta reverse primer characterized the first two PCR rounds, which lasted ten to eleven cycles each. MiXCR, applied by TCRdb to the multiplex PCR reads, yields one record per CDR3 protein. The data contain about 120,000 distinct CDR3 sequences, under 70% of them singletons. Material for sequencing was tumor-adjacent normal liver tissue. These receptors were collected from a woman aged 60 to 75 with primary liver carcinoma and hepatitis B virus infection.

Remarks on this clonotype: Germline is not matched at one junction end, which may reflect a read error. The chain carries TRBV6-6 and TRBJ2-5; TRBD2 matches at 7 bases. Germline lookup yields CDR1 MNHNY and CDR2 SVGAGI (reference sequence). This CDR3 spans 17 amino acids. CDR3 DNA sequence: TGTGCCAGGAGTTCCCCCGTCGGAGCGGGAATTGAAGAGACCCAGTACTTC. Protein sequence: CARSSPVGAGIEETQYF.

This clonotype was detected only once. The CDR3 does not close with the conserved phenylalanine or tryptophan, likely indicating a read error. The V gene is TRBV4-1, the J gene TRBJ1-5; the D gene is possibly TRBD1 (6 bases). The CDR3 has 17 amino acids. V was cut by 5 bases and J by 6 bases, with 23 bases left in between. Germline CDR1 MGHRA, CDR2 YSYEKL. The CDR3 reads CASSYRILTGIGQPQHS. CDR3 bases: TGCGCCAGCAGCTATAGAATCCTAACAGGGATCGGTCAGCCCCAGCATTCT.

This clonotype was counted a few times. This chain joins TRBV19 and TRBJ2-1; D unresolved. The CDR3 is made up of 14 amino acids. Germline-derived CDR1 and CDR2 are LNHDA and SQIVND (reference sequence). Trimming left V 3 bases short and J 0 bases short, with 6 bases between. CDR3 sequence: CASSIHSSYNEQFF. The CDR3 nucleotides read TGTGCCAGTAGTATCCACAGCTCCTACAATGAGCAGTTCTTC.

At least ten counts were recorded for this clonotype. This chain links TRBV5-5 with TRBJ1-1; D gene ambiguous. CDR1 is SGHKS, CDR2 YYEKEE, per germline (reference sequence). The ends were cut back, 4 bases at V and 2 bases at J, with 9 bases in the middle. The CDR3 has 13 amino acids. The CDR3: CASSLDLNTEAFF. CDR3 sequence (DNA): TGTGCCAGCAGCCTCGATCTAAACACTGAAGCTTTCTTT.

Points on this clonotype: One end of the junction does not line up with germline, which may come from a read error. J is TRBJ1-2 and V is TRBV29-1, with D possibly TRBD1 on 5 matching bases. Germline CDR1 and CDR2: SQVTM and ANQGSEA. The CDR3 contains 13 residues. CDR3 loop: CSVEEGESYDYTF. The DNA of the CDR3 is TGCAGCGTTGAAGAGGGGGAAAGCTATGACTACACCTTC.

In the case of this clonotype: One end of the junction is discordant with germline, which a read error may explain. The chain is built from TRBV29-1 and TRBJ2-7, with D possibly TRBD2 on 5 matching bases. Germline V gene sequence: CDR1 SQVTM, CDR2 ANQGSEA. The CDR3 runs to 13 residues. CDR3: CSVAKGEGYEQYF. CDR3 in DNA: TGCAGCGTTGCCAAAGGAGAGGGCTACGAGCAGTATTTC.

V usage is TRBV12-5 and J usage is TRBJ1-1; D ambiguous. CDR3 length: 13 residues. CDR1 LGHNT and CDR2 FRNRAP come from the germline V gene. V dropped 1 base and J dropped 3 bases, with 6 bases sitting between them. The CDR3 DNA is TGTGCTAGTGGTTTGGGTCATCACACTGAAGCTTTCTTT. Translating gives CASGLGHHTEAFF.

Concerning this clonotype itself: Germline is not matched at one junction end, which may reflect a read error. The V gene is TRBV28, the J gene TRBJ2-7; 8 bases agree with TRBD1. The CDR3 totals 15 residues. Germline-derived CDR1 and CDR2 are MDHEN and SYDVKM. Here the CDR3 reads CANRPPPGGSYVQYF. DNA of the CDR3: TGTGCCAACAGACCCCCCCCAGGGGGCTCTTACGTGCAGTACTTC.

A single count supports this clonotype. Given a much more abundant clone one base away, this may be a read error. This sequence joins TRBV7-9 and TRBJ2-7; D uncertain. The V gene lost 2 bases and the J gene lost 3 bases, with 11 bases spanning the gap. Germline V gene sequence: CDR1 SEHNR, CDR2 FQNEAQ (reference sequence). CDR3 length: 14 amino acids. The CDR3 DNA reads TGTGCCAGCAGCTTATCCGCCGGATACTACGAGCAGTACTTC. Translating gives CASSLSAGYYEQYF.

On this clonotype itself: A single base separates this from a much larger clone, so it may be a read error. The rearrangement joins TRBV28 to TRBJ2-7, with TRBD1 identical over 8 bases. The CDR3 is 14 residues long. From germline, CDR1 is MDHEN and CDR2 SYDVKM. In DNA form, the CDR3 reads TGTGCCAGCAGTTCTTGGACAGGGACACACGAGGAGTACTTC. Amino acids: CASSSWTGTHEEYF.

Worth noting for this clonotype: Mismatch with germline at one junction end may stem from a read error. CDR3 amino acids: CTSNAGGYQETQYF. CDR3 coding DNA: TGTACCAGCAACGCGGGAGGTTATCAAGAGACCCAGTACTTC. The chain joins TRBV6-5 to TRBJ2-5, with 8 bases aligning to TRBD2. There are 14 residues in the CDR3. Germline lookup yields CDR1 MNHEY and CDR2 SVGAGI.

V and J are TRBV12-3 or TRBV12-4 and TRBJ1-2; no clear D. This CDR3 has 16 residues. The V and J ends lost 7 bases and 8 bases respectively, with 26 bases between them. Here the CDR3 reads CASNSTGELSANGYTF. CDR3 nucleotides: TGTGCCAGCAATTCAACGGGAGAGCTGAGTGCTAACGGCTACACCTTC.

The CDR3 reads CANRRQGLGNQPQHF. CDR3 nucleotide sequence: TGTGCCAACAGAAGACAGGGGCTTGGCAATCAGCCCCAGCATTTT. The chain carries TRBV28 and TRBJ1-5; 8 bases match TRBD1. V trimming: 10 bases; J trimming: 2 bases; junction bases outside the gene matches: 10. CDR1 and CDR2 from the germline V gene are MDHEN and SYDVKM. This CDR3 region has 15 residues.

The chain is built from TRBV6-1 and TRBJ2-7; 7 bases map to TRBD2. Losses at the gene ends were 3 bases for V and 4 bases for J; bases not matched to a gene: 9. Germline CDR1 and CDR2: MNHNS and SASEGT. CDR3 length equals 15 residues. DNA for the CDR3: TGTGCCAGCAGTGACCCGGGAGGCCCTGCGTACGAGCAGTACTTC. Translating it yields CASSDPGGPAYEQYF.

As regards this clonotype: The final CDR3 position lacks the conserved phenylalanine or tryptophan, pointing to a likely read error. The chain links TRBV12-3 or TRBV12-4 to TRBJ1-6, with 9 bases that match TRBD1. The CDR3 runs 15 residues. DNA for the CDR3: TGTGTCAGCAGTCGTCGACAGGGGGGAAATTCACCCCTCCACTTG. Its protein product is CVSSRRQGGNSPLHL.

Concerning this clonotype itself: An end of the junction differs from the germline gene, which may be a read error. The V gene is TRBV3-1, the J gene TRBJ1-1; weak D call: TRBD1 (5 bases). The CDR3 runs to 14 residues. Germline CDR1 and CDR2: LGHDT and YNNKEL (reference sequence). CDR3 sequence reads: CASNQRQGNTEAFF. The CDR3 DNA reads TGTGCCAGCAACCAACGGCAGGGGAACACTGAAGCTTTCTTT.

About this clonotype: This could be a read error, since a much larger clone is one nucleotide away. The chain joins TRBV5-1 to TRBJ2-5, with D maybe TRBD2 (6 bases). Per the germline V gene, CDR1 is SGHRS and CDR2 is YFSETQ. This CDR3 is built from 14 residues. This chain's CDR3 is CAGSPIAEIKTQYF. The CDR3 DNA reads TGCGCCGGCAGCCCTATAGCGGAGATAAAGACCCAGTACTTC.

Concerning this clonotype itself: A much larger clone sits a single nucleotide away, making a read error possible. This rearrangement joins TRBV29-1 to TRBJ2-1; perhaps TRBD2 as D (7 bases). This CDR3 region has 16 residues. The V end lost 6 bases, the J end lost 7 bases, and 25 bases lay between the germline ends. The germline V gene has CDR1 SQVTM and CDR2 ANQGSEA. The chain's CDR3 is CSVWGASGNHGNEQFF. The CDR3, as DNA: TGCAGCGTGTGGGGGGCTAGCGGAAATCACGGGAATGAGCAGTTCTTC.

Comment on this clonotype: One junction end disagrees with the germline gene, perhaps due to a read error. The chain has TRBV6-2 or TRBV6-3 and TRBJ2-1; no definite D call. Germline V CDR1 and CDR2: MNHEY, SVGEGT. The CDR3 is 13 residues long. The CDR3 protein is CASRVTENYEQCF. DNA for the CDR3: TGTGCCAGCAGGGTGACTGAAAACTATGAGCAGTGCTTC.

Turning to this clonotype: This may be a read error: a much more frequent sequence differs by one nucleotide. The chain links TRBV6-4 to TRBJ2-7, with 10 bases that match TRBD2. V was clipped by 7 bases and J by 7 bases; unmatched bases: 10. The CDR3 is made up of 14 amino acids. Germline V gene lookup returns CDR1 MRHNA and CDR2 SNTAGT. For the CDR3, the DNA is TGTGCCAGCACCGAGCGGGAGGGAGCTGCGGAGCAGTACTTC. Protein: CASTEREGAAEQYF.

This chain joins TRBV11-2 and TRBJ1-4; tentatively, D is TRBD1 (6 bases). Germline CDR1 is SGHAT and CDR2 is FQNNGV. Trimming removed 9 bases from V and 7 bases from J, with 18 bases in between. The CDR3 contains 14 residues. CDR3 in DNA: TGTGCCAGTAACTTCCGGGACAAGGGTGAAAAACTGTTTTTT. Translated: CASNFRDKGEKLFF.

This clonotype showed up many times. The CDR3 sequence: CAAGAAGPNEQFF. The CDR3 bases are TGTGCCGCCGGGGCCGCGGGCCCCAATGAGCAGTTCTTC. This chain connects TRBV10-3 to TRBJ2-1; D tentatively reads TRBD1 or TRBD2 (5 bases each). From germline, CDR1 is ENHRY and CDR2 SYGVKD. The CDR3 consists of 13 residues. The V and J ends lost 11 bases and 6 bases respectively, with 17 bases between them.

This chain joins TRBV7-3 and TRBJ2-3; D is uncertain. V was clipped by 5 bases and J by 0 bases, with 6 bases between them. Germline loops: CDR1 SGHTA, CDR2 FQGTGA. The CDR3 totals 13 residues. CDR3 DNA sequence: TGTGCCAGCAGCACGCATAGCACAGATACGCAGTATTTT. Amino acids: CASSTHSTDTQYF.

This clonotype came up many times. The rearrangement links TRBV6-1 to TRBJ2-5, with 9 bases identical to TRBD1. Germline V gives CDR1 MNHNS, CDR2 SASEGT. The CDR3 has 14 amino acids. With V trimmed by 6 bases and J by 5 bases, 7 bases remained unmatched. The CDR3 protein is CASRQTGGRETQYF. In DNA form, the CDR3 reads TGTGCCAGCAGGCAAACAGGGGGCCGGGAGACCCAGTACTTC.

J is TRBJ2-3 and V is TRBV4-1; possible D gene TRBD1, 6 bases. CDR1 and CDR2 from the germline V gene are MGHRA and YSYEKL. The CDR3 runs 15 residues. Trimming took off 4 bases at V and 5 bases at J, with 16 bases between the two ends. CDR3 loop: CASSLEDSDKDTQYF. CDR3 bases: TGCGCCAGCAGCCTAGAGGACAGTGACAAAGATACGCAGTATTTT.

This clonotype occurred once. Germline is not matched at one junction end, which may reflect a read error. The chain combines TRBV28 with TRBJ1-3, with TRBD1 as a possible D gene (5 bases). This CDR3 comprises 20 residues. From germline, CDR1 is MDHEN and CDR2 SYDVKM. The CDR3 region has the DNA TGTGACAGCCAAAACTTCCCCGGGGCCGACAGAGTTTTCGCTGGAAACACCATATATTTT. Translating it yields CDSQNFPGADRVFAGNTIYF.

Comments on this clonotype: A much larger clone lies one base from this, so it may be a read error. The V gene is TRBV5-4, the J gene TRBJ1-1; 8 bases align to TRBD1. Per the germline V gene, CDR1 is SGHNT and CDR2 is YYREEE (reference sequence). The CDR3 runs 14 residues. The CDR3 DNA reads as TGTGCCAGCAGCTTAGAGTCAGGGGGCACTGAAGTTTTCTTT. Protein product: CASSLESGGTEVFF. Full variable domain (outside the CDR3, taken from reference TRBV5-4 and TRBJ1-1): ETGVTQSPTHLIKTRGQQVTLRCSSQSGHNTVSWYQQALGQGPQFIFQYYREEENGRGNFPPRFSGLQFPNYSSELNVNALELDDSALYLCASSLESGGTEVFFGQGTRLTVV.

On this clonotype itself: Since the CDR3 does not end with the conserved phenylalanine or tryptophan, this likely comes from a read error. This rearrangement joins TRBV12-3 or TRBV12-4 to TRBJ2-7; D is ambiguous. The CDR3 loop spans 15 amino acids. DNA for the CDR3: TGTGCCAGCAGTAAACGACCGCGGAGCTCCTACGAACAGTACCTC. Translating it yields CASSKRPRSSYEQYL.

Details on this clonotype: A much larger clone sits a single nucleotide away, making a read error possible. The chain combines TRBV7-8 with TRBJ1-2; D gene ambiguous. Trimming stripped 1 base from V and 7 bases from J, with 16 bases between. CDR3 length equals 15 residues. Per the germline V gene, CDR1 is SGHVS and CDR2 is FQNEAQ. The DNA of the CDR3 is TGTGCCAGCAGCTTAGTACCAGCCTCTTTGTTTGGCTACACCTTC. The encoded protein is CASSLVPASLFGYTF.